These T cell receptor beta chains were read from a single sample in a study of T cells expressing NK-cell markers. After re-calling the 5' RACE reads, TCRdb lists one entry per CDR3 protein, DNA absent. This sample contains about 160,000 distinct CDR3 sequences. Input material: blood T cells: a sorted CD56 or NKG2C T cell subset, CD4+ or CD8+ T cells, or bulk PBMC T cells (not recorded which). These receptors all come from a woman aged 18 to 69 in good health. The CDR3 runs from the conserved cysteine through the conserved F or W. Each record gives: V gene, J gene, CDR3 protein.

TRBV5-1	TRBJ2-5	CASSLPRIETQYF
TRBV2	TRBJ2-5	CASSPPGAQYF
TRBV12-5	TRBJ2-1	CASQRGSYNEQFF
TRBV6-4	TRBJ2-7	CASSDGLTPYEQYF
TRBV20-1	TRBJ2-7	CSASFEGGLYEQYF
TRBV5-5	TRBJ1-5	CASSSNRESNQPQHF
TRBV10-3	TRBJ2-5	CAISESGRGLETQYF
TRBV5-1	TRBJ1-4	CASSLDFGFNEKLFF
TRBV5-1	TRBJ2-1	CASSLVLAGGSSYNEQFF
TRBV15	TRBJ2-3	CATSRDLGEVQYF
TRBV6-1	TRBJ1-4	CASGARGTGDEKLFF
TRBV4-2	TRBJ2-5	CASSRALLGGETQYF
TRBV28	TRBJ1-1	CASSSPYRGPEAFF
TRBV6-1	TRBJ2-7	CASSRGGSGGSSYEQYF
TRBV12-5	TRBJ1-1	CASGLGVGQGGSEAFF
TRBV20-1	TRBJ2-3	CSATVAGGPGDTQYF
TRBV20-1	TRBJ1-2	CSALQGTLGYGYTF
TRBV7-3	TRBJ2-6	CASSFNPSGANVLTF
TRBV5-5	TRBJ1-4	CASSPDSHEKLFF
TRBV30	TRBJ2-7	CAWSVWVGREQYF
TRBV5-1	TRBJ1-4	CASSLTGGWANEKLFF
TRBV12-3/TRBV12-4	TRBJ2-7	CASTQDRVAQYF
TRBV11-3	TRBJ2-3	CAGAGLDTQYF
TRBV28	TRBJ1-5	CASSLFTGALQPQHF
TRBV5-1	TRBJ2-3	CASSSTGSTDTQYF
TRBV6-2/TRBV6-3	TRBJ1-2	CASRPTSGPNYGYTF
TRBV29-1	TRBJ2-1	CSGTGGFNEQFF
TRBV18	TRBJ2-1	CASSPRASHEQFF
TRBV12-3/TRBV12-4	TRBJ2-1	CASSLEDYNEQFF
TRBV27	TRBJ1-1	CASSLYSGYTEAFF
TRBV5-1	TRBJ1-4	CASSLGQGVEGKLFF
TRBV20-1	TRBJ1-1	CSATTDRAAEAFF
TRBV2	TRBJ1-2	CASSVFRGGYTF
TRBV29-1	TRBJ1-1	CSVEDERGTEAFF
TRBV5-6	TRBJ2-7	CASSLALGDIPYEQYF
TRBV29-1	TRBJ2-1	CSVETLASGYNEQFF
TRBV3-1	TRBJ2-1	CASSQDGGVGMGFWSYNEQFF
TRBV25-1	TRBJ2-2	CATHPPGTGTGELFF
TRBV12-3/TRBV12-4	TRBJ2-1	CASTATEGNEQFF
TRBV3-1	TRBJ2-1	CASSQGLAGGTYEQFF
TRBV6-1	TRBJ1-3	CASHTSSGNTIYF
TRBV3-1	TRBJ2-4	CASSQAYGLTFGIQYF
TRBV5-5	TRBJ2-1	CASSSEGRAGSYNEQFF
TRBV24-1	TRBJ2-2	CATSESRLNTGELFF
TRBV28	TRBJ2-1	CASVWGQASYNEQFF
TRBV4-2	TRBJ2-1	CASSQHGTNEQFF